These 19 T cell receptor beta chains were all obtained from the same sample, sequenced in a study of CD8 T cells in ankylosing spondylitis. One entry per CDR3 protein, called by TCRdb with MiXCR from the 5' RACE reads. Of 450,000 to 550,000 distinct CDR3 sequences in the sample, about 5.2% were seen once. No cognate antigen is known for these TCRs. Study results and caveats: There was a TCR beta motif, made of several highly homologous variants, that appeared characteristic of ankylosing spondylitis blood.

The sample was blood, either unsorted or a sorted T cell fraction (not recorded which). These receptors originate from a male donor with ankylosing spondylitis.

This clonotype was counted many times. The chain joins TRBV12-3 or TRBV12-4 to TRBJ2-3; D is unresolved. CDR3 length: 14 residues. The V gene lost 3 bases and the J gene lost 2 bases, with 9 bases spanning the gap. As DNA, the CDR3 is TGTGCCAGCAGTTTTTACCAGGACACAGATACGCAGTATTTT. Amino acid sequence: CASSFYQDTDTQYF.

This clonotype was detected a few times. V and J are TRBV25-1 and TRBJ2-7; maybe TRBD2 (6 bases). The CDR3 has 13 amino acids. V was pared by 3 bases and J by 7 bases, with 13 bases between. Germline V gene sequence: CDR1 MGHDK, CDR2 SYGVNS. In DNA, the CDR3 is TGTGCCAGCAGTGACACCGGGGGTGCTGAGCAGTACTTC. Encoded protein: CASSDTGGAEQYF.

The rearrangement uses TRBV6-5 and TRBJ2-7, with 10 bases that match TRBD2. The CDR3 length is 15 residues. Germline V gene sequence: CDR1 MNHEY, CDR2 SVGAGI. V dropped 3 bases and J dropped 4; count of bases not matched to a gene: 6. The CDR3: CASSYLAGVLYEQYF. DNA of the CDR3: TGTGCCAGCAGTTATCTAGCGGGAGTTTTATACGAGCAGTACTTC.

This clonotype was seen at least ten times. This chain's CDR3 is CATSRDLSGAVSTDTQYF. DNA for the CDR3: TGTGCCACCAGCAGAGATCTCTCGGGGGCCGTTAGCACAGATACGCAGTATTTT. V gene TRBV15 combines with J gene TRBJ2-3; D is perhaps TRBD1 or TRBD2 (6 bases each). This CDR3 region has 18 residues. The V gene lost 0 bases and the J gene lost 0 bases, with 16 bases spanning the gap. The germline V gene has CDR1 LNHNV and CDR2 YYDKDF (reference sequence).

This clonotype was seen repeatedly, ten times or more. J is TRBJ2-3 and V is TRBV10-2, with TRBD2 matching over 14 bases. CDR3 length equals 15 residues. J was trimmed by 8 bases and V by 4 bases; bases with no gene match: 5. Germline V gene data show CDR1 as WSHSY and CDR2 as SAAADI. The CDR3 sequence is CASSGTSGRPVTQYF. CDR3 nucleotides: TGCGCCAGCAGTGGGACTAGCGGGAGGCCTGTTACGCAGTATTTT.

This clonotype came up many times. The rearrangement uses TRBV7-8 and TRBJ2-3, with TRBD2 matching over 10 bases. The ends lost 0 bases at V and 2 bases at J; junction bases unmatched: 2. Germline assignment: CDR1 SGHVS and CDR2 FQNEAQ. This CDR3 spans 16 amino acids. The CDR3 is CASSLALAGITDTQYF. CDR3 sequence (DNA): TGTGCCAGCAGCTTAGCACTAGCGGGAATCACAGATACGCAGTATTTT. Full variable domain (outside the CDR3, taken from reference TRBV7-8 and TRBJ2-3): GAGVSQSPRYKVAKRGQDVALRCDPISGHVSLFWYQQALGQGPEFLTYFQNEAQLDKSGLPSDRFFAERPEGSVSTLKIQRTQQEDSAVYLCASSLALAGITDTQYFGPGTRLTVL.

At least ten counts were recorded for this clonotype. The gene calls are TRBV6-1 and TRBJ2-5; 9 positions match TRBD1. CDR1 and CDR2 (germline): MNHNS, SASEGT. The CDR3 extends over 15 amino acids. Trimming cost V 5 bases and J 4 bases; bases outside gene matches: 8. CDR3 sequence: CASSQQGASLETQYF. The CDR3 DNA reads as TGTGCCAGCAGTCAACAGGGGGCGAGTTTAGAGACCCAGTACTTC.

This clonotype turned up a few times. V and J are TRBV13 and TRBJ2-7; D remains unclear. The germline V gene has CDR1 PRHDT and CDR2 FYEKMQ (reference sequence). This CDR3 region has 14 residues. Trimming took 3 bases from V and 6 from J, leaving 15 bases between them. This CDR3 reads CASSFKGFLSEQYF. The CDR3 coding sequence is TGTGCCAGCAGCTTCAAGGGATTCTTGAGCGAGCAGTACTTC.

This clonotype was detected many times. The chain joins TRBV6-1 to TRBJ2-3; a weak D match, TRBD1 (5 bases). Trimming took 6 bases from V and 1 from J, leaving 14 bases between them. The CDR3 spans 15 residues. Germline V gene sequence: CDR1 MNHNS, CDR2 SASEGT. The CDR3 bases are TGTGCCAGCAGCCACAGCAGGGATCGCACAGATACGCAGTATTTT. As protein: CASSHSRDRTDTQYF.

This clonotype turned up a few times. The rearrangement links TRBV12-3 or TRBV12-4 to TRBJ1-2; D is ambiguous. The CDR3 spans 15 residues. Trimming stripped 4 bases from V and 4 bases from J, with 16 bases between. The CDR3 coding sequence is TGTGCCAGCAGTTATGGTATTACGGATTCCTATGGCTACACCTTC. This sequence encodes CASSYGITDSYGYTF.

This clonotype was seen only a few times. The CDR3 DNA sequence: TGCGCCAGCAGCCAAGAGAGGACGTACTCTGGGGCCAACGTCCTGACTTTC. Its protein is CASSQERTYSGANVLTF. This chain connects TRBV4-1 to TRBJ2-6; D is uncertain. Germline CDR1 is MGHRA and CDR2 is YSYEKL. The V end lost 0 bases, the J end lost 0 bases, and 9 bases lay between the germline ends. This CDR3 has 17 amino acids.

The sample holds many counts of this clonotype. The V and J genes are TRBV29-1 and TRBJ2-3, with 7 bases lining up with TRBD1. The CDR3 runs to 15 residues. V was pared by 4 bases and J by 3 bases, with 10 bases of the junction left unmatched. CDR1 is SQVTM and CDR2 is ANQGSEA in the germline V gene. CDR3 residues: CSVVGGPSVTDTQYF. In DNA, the CDR3 is TGCAGCGTTGTAGGGGGCCCGTCTGTAACAGATACGCAGTATTTT.

This clonotype has ten or more counts. This chain links TRBV5-1 with TRBJ2-6; a weak D match, TRBD1 (5 bases). Germline CDR1 and CDR2: SGHRS and YFSETQ. V shed 0 bases and J shed 0 bases, with 13 bases lying between them. The CDR3 is made up of 18 amino acids. The CDR3 DNA follows: TGCGCCAGCAGCTTGGCCCCGGTCAGGGACTCTGGGGCCAACGTCCTGACTTTC. Amino acids: CASSLAPVRDSGANVLTF.

This clonotype occurred many times. The chain couples TRBV4-2 to TRBJ2-1; TRBD2 matches 12 bases. The CDR3 runs 17 residues. V lost 0 bases, J lost 6 bases, and 6 bases stayed unmatched. Germline CDR1 and CDR2: LGHNA and YNFKEQ. DNA of the CDR3: TGTGCCAGCAGCCAAGAGGGGGCTAGCGGGAGGGGCAATGAGCAGTTCTTC. Its protein is CASSQEGASGRGNEQFF.

This clonotype appeared many times. V and J are TRBV15 and TRBJ2-7; 7 bases agree with TRBD1. The CDR3 covers 14 residues. With 1 base clipped from V and 0 bases from J, the junction kept 0 bases outside the gene matches. Germline V lookup: CDR1 LNHNV, CDR2 YYDKDF (reference sequence). The CDR3, as DNA: TGTGCCACCAGCAGAGGGGACAGCTCCTACGAGCAGTACTTC. Amino acid sequence: CATSRGDSSYEQYF.

This clonotype was seen at least ten times. Written as DNA, the CDR3 is TGTGCCAGCAGTTTAGCCGGGGTAAACATTCAGTACTTC. Its protein is CASSLAGVNIQYF. The V gene is TRBV12-3 or TRBV12-4, the J gene TRBJ2-4; TRBD2 might be the D (5 bases). The V end lost 0 bases, the J end lost 6 bases, and 6 bases lay between the germline ends. CDR3 length equals 13 residues.

In its sample, this clonotype was seen many times. The gene calls are TRBV6-1 and TRBJ1-2, with D possibly being TRBD1 (5 bases). CDR3 length equals 13 residues. In germline, CDR1 is MNHNS, CDR2 SASEGT. Trimming removed 6 bases at V and 4 bases at J, with 12 bases between. CDR3 amino acids: CASSPARGYGYTF. The CDR3 region has the DNA TGTGCCAGCAGCCCCGCGAGGGGCTATGGCTACACCTTC.

In its sample, this clonotype was seen many times. The chain joins TRBV20-1 to TRBJ2-1; 7 nucleotides match TRBD1. J lost 9 bases, V lost 3 bases, and 8 bases had no gene match. Germline loops: CDR1 DFQATT, CDR2 SNEGSKA (reference sequence). This CDR3 is 13 amino acids long. CDR3 loop: CSARLETGAEQFF. The CDR3 coding sequence is TGCAGTGCTAGGCTGGAAACAGGGGCTGAGCAGTTCTTC.

Many counts were recorded for this clonotype. The rearrangement joins TRBV29-1 to TRBJ2-7; 8 bases are shared with TRBD1. Germline assignment: CDR1 SQVTM and CDR2 ANQGSEA. V was clipped by 0 bases and J by 0 bases; unmatched bases: 4. The CDR3 length is 15 residues. The CDR3 loop reads CSVEDWTGSSYEQYF. CDR3 sequence (DNA): TGCAGCGTTGAAGATTGGACAGGGAGCTCCTACGAGCAGTACTTC.